This T cell receptor beta chain was profiled in a study of blood T cell repertoires in COVID-19. Produced via immunoSEQ multiplex PCR; TCRdb's table is partial and in-frame only. The sample yields approximately 360,000 clones, more than 75% seen once. Participants, about 18 to 90 years old, spanned around 25 US areas. V was trimmed by 5 bases and J by 1 base, leaving 17 bases between them. Germline lookup yields CDR1 LNHDA and CDR2 SQIVND (reference sequence). This CDR3 comprises 16 residues. The clonotype comes from a woman younger than 45 with acute COVID-19. The genes are TRBV19 and TRBJ1-1; unclear D gene. The sample comprised PBMCs or T cells enriched from blood (not recorded which). The CDR3 reads CASSPLSGSGNTEAFF. CDR3 bases: TGTGCCAGTAGTCCTCTTTCGGGGTCAGGGAACACTGAAGCTTTCTTT.